This is a list of T cell receptor beta chains from one sample in a study of cytomegalovirus exposure and HLA in healthy donors. The repertoire was sequenced with immunoSEQ multiplex PCR; TCRdb's copy has only in-frame clones and lacks some. The repertoire table contains 75,000 to 90,000 clones. The sequenced material came from PBMCs. These receptors were obtained from a woman between 55 and 75 years old in good health and CMV-seronegative. The CDR3 runs from the conserved cysteine through the conserved F or W. D genes are given only for firm matches.

len,d_gene,v_gene,j_gene,CDR3aa,CDR3nt
14,.,TRBV5-1,TRBJ2-5,CASSSRLDPETQYF,TGCGCCAGCAGCTCCAGACTAGACCCAGAGACCCAGTACTTC
15,.,TRBV6-5,TRBJ2-4,CASSYSRLGGGIQYF,TGTGCCAGCAGTTACTCGCGGCTAGGGGGGGGAATTCAGTACTTC
13,.,TRBV6-6,TRBJ2-7,CASSREPSYEQYF,TGTGCCAGCAGTCGGGAGCCGTCCTACGAGCAGTACTTC
14,.,TRBV7-3,TRBJ2-7,CASSLTAQSYEQYF,TGTGCCAGCAGCTTAACGGCACAATCCTACGAGCAGTACTTC
14,.,TRBV28,TRBJ2-3,CASSLVSVTDTQYF,TGTGCCAGCAGTCTCGTTAGCGTCACAGATACGCAGTATTTT
14,.,TRBV6-5,TRBJ1-1,CASSFLYGHTEAFF,TGTGCCAGCAGTTTTCTCTATGGGCATACTGAAGCTTTCTTT
14,.,TRBV6-1,TRBJ1-1,CASTLQGSDTEAFF,TGTGCCAGCACTTTGCAGGGGTCAGACACTGAAGCTTTCTTT
14,.,TRBV9,TRBJ2-5,CASSTQSGTGTQYF,TGTGCCAGCAGCACCCAATCGGGAACTGGGACCCAGTACTTC
18,.,TRBV19,TRBJ2-2,CASSITALRTDYTGELFF,TGTGCCAGTAGTATAACGGCGTTACGGACAGACTACACCGGGGAGCTGTTTTTT
13,.,TRBV18,TRBJ2-5,CASSPGLEETQYF,TGTGCCAGCTCACCGGGACTCGAAGAGACCCAGTACTTC
15,TRBD2,TRBV6-6,TRBJ2-7,CASSPSGISPYEQYF,TGTGCCAGCAGTCCTAGCGGGATCTCCCCCTACGAGCAGTACTTC
13,.,TRBV11-2,TRBJ2-7,CASSLDRGYEQYF,TGTGCCAGCAGCTTAGATCGGGGCTACGAGCAGTACTTC
13,TRBD1,TRBV14,TRBJ2-2,CASSQVTGAELFF,TGTGCCAGCAGCCAAGTCACAGGGGCGGAGCTGTTTTTT
13,.,TRBV7-2,TRBJ2-7,CASSSDIPYEQYF,TGTGCCAGCAGCTCGGACATTCCCTACGAGCAGTACTTC
16,TRBD1,TRBV4-2,TRBJ2-7,CASSQDTGGHSYEQYF,TGTGCCAGCAGCCAAGATACAGGGGGGCACTCCTACGAGCAGTACTTC
14,.,TRBV15,TRBJ2-7,CATSRDRTPGSIPF,TGTGCCACCAGCAGAGATCGTACGCCCGGGTCGATTCCATTC
17,TRBD2,TRBV19,TRBJ2-3,CASRLRGLAGGRDPQYF,TGTGCCAGTAGACTAAGAGGACTAGCGGGAGGACGGGATCCGCAGTATTTT
14,.,TRBV5-1,TRBJ2-1,CASSLATGYNEQFF,TGCGCCAGCAGCTTGGCGACAGGCTACAATGAGCAGTTCTTC
17,TRBD1,TRBV30,TRBJ1-1,CAWSAFKGDRGRTEAFF,TGTGCCTGGAGTGCCTTTAAAGGGGACAGGGGGCGAACTGAAGCTTTCTTT
15,.,TRBV6-5,TRBJ2-3,CASRKGSLTTDTQYF,TGTGCCAGCAGGAAGGGGTCCCTGACTACAGATACGCAGTATTTT
15,TRBD1,TRBV2,TRBJ2-5,CASSEEAGGGETQYF,TGTGCCAGCAGTGAAGAAGCAGGGGGCGGAGAGACCCAGTACTTC
15,TRBD1,TRBV7-3,TRBJ2-5,CASSRWTGRTETQYF,TGTGCCAGCAGCCGCTGGACAGGGAGAACAGAGACCCAGTACTTC
15,TRBD2,TRBV19,TRBJ2-5,CASSLMTSGRETQYF,TGTGCCAGTAGTCTGATGACTAGCGGGAGGGAGACCCAGTACTTC
15,.,TRBV5-1,TRBJ2-1,CASSLERSSYNEQFF,TGCGCCAGCAGCTTGGAACGGAGCTCCTACAATGAGCAGTTCTTC
13,.,TRBV18,TRBJ2-5,CASSPRALETQYF,TGTGCCAGCTCACCACGGGCGCTAGAGACCCAGTACTTC
16,TRBD2,TRBV9,TRBJ2-1,CASSPVGEGSYNEQFF,TGTGCCAGCAGCCCCGTGGGGGAGGGTTCCTACAATGAGCAGTTCTTC
15,.,TRBV28,TRBJ2-5,CASRAAGPETETQYF,TGTGCCAGCAGGGCAGCTGGCCCGGAGACAGAGACCCAGTACTTC
15,.,TRBV5-4,TRBJ1-2,CASSLKLGVNYGYTF,TGTGCCAGCAGCTTGAAGCTAGGGGTTAACTATGGCTACACCTTC
15,TRBD1,TRBV27,TRBJ1-1,CASSSQGAMNTEAFF,TGTGCCAGCAGTTCCCAGGGGGCTATGAACACTGAAGCTTTCTTT
17,.,TRBV19,TRBJ2-1,CASSKFGGGDTYNEQFF,TGTGCCAGTAGTAAGTTTGGCGGTGGGGACACCTACAATGAGCAGTTCTTC
12,.,TRBV28,TRBJ1-2,CASSQGTYGYTF,TGTGCCAGCAGTCAGGGGACCTATGGCTACACCTTC
15,.,TRBV28,TRBJ1-5,CASSPIRGGNQPQHF,TGTGCCAGCAGTCCCATACGAGGGGGTAATCAGCCCCAGCATTTT
19,TRBD1,TRBV19,TRBJ2-6,CASSEAFYRGLSGANVLTF,TGTGCCAGTAGTGAAGCTTTTTACAGGGGTCTCAGCGGGGCCAACGTCCTGACTTTC
14,.,TRBV19,TRBJ2-7,CPKPPGGGPYEQYF,TGTCCCAAACCTCCGGGGGGCGGACCCTACGAGCAGTACTTC
19,TRBD2,TRBV4-2,TRBJ2-2,CASSQDLGLAGAGTGELFF,TGTGCCAGCAGCCAAGATCTAGGACTAGCGGGAGCCGGTACCGGGGAGCTGTTTTTT
14,.,TRBV2,TRBJ1-5,CASSEVQGGQPQHF,TGTGCCAGCAGTGAAGTCCAGGGAGGTCAGCCCCAGCATTTT
16,TRBD2,TRBV7-8,TRBJ2-7,CASSLEGAGGYYEQYF,TGTGCCAGCAGCCTGGAAGGAGCGGGAGGTTACTACGAGCAGTACTTC
12,.,TRBV19,TRBJ2-5,CASSERQETQYF,TGTGCCAGTAGTGAGCGGCAAGAGACCCAGTACTTC
14,.,TRBV7-2,TRBJ2-7,CASSRREGVGEQYF,TGTGCCAGCAGCCGACGAGAGGGGGTGGGCGAGCAGTACTTC
15,.,TRBV18,TRBJ2-5,CASSLTTGKTETQYF,TGTGCCAGCTCCCTAACCACCGGGAAAACCGAGACCCAGTACTTC
16,TRBD2,TRBV7-2,TRBJ2-5,CASSLETGGSGETQYF,TGTGCCAGCAGCTTAGAAACCGGTGGTAGCGGGGAGACCCAGTACTTC
15,TRBD2,TRBV7-9,TRBJ2-7,CASSEEESGSYEQYF,TGTGCCAGCAGCGAAGAGGAAAGCGGGAGTTACGAGCAGTACTTC
15,.,TRBV7-6,TRBJ2-7,CASSLVVGASYEQYF,TGTGCCAGCAGCTTAGTGGTGGGAGCATCCTACGAGCAGTACTTC
12,.,TRBV27,TRBJ2-7,CASATGFGEQYF,TGTGCCTCTGCGACAGGATTCGGCGAGCAGTACTTC
14,TRBD1,TRBV6-6,TRBJ1-1,CASSSQGASTEAFF,TGTGCCAGCAGTTCCCAGGGGGCCAGCACTGAAGCTTTCTTT
12,.,TRBV7-9,TRBJ1-5,CASSREDQPQHF,TGTGCCAGCAGCCGGGAAGATCAGCCCCAGCATTTT